This T cell receptor (beta chain) was sequenced for a study of CD8 T cells in Susac syndrome. The CDR3 is 14 residues long. From blood CD8+ and CD4+ T cells, TCR beta sequences were generated. FACS was used to enrich TEMRA cells, whereas the CD8+ and CD4+ T cells were obtained by negative isolation. Random hexamers primed reverse transcription of about 0.45 to 1 ug RNA. The immunoSEQ assay covered 54 Vbeta and 13 Jbeta segments for CDR3. A single record per CDR3 protein comes from TCRdb applying MiXCR to the immunoSEQ multiplex PCR reads. Among tens of thousands of distinct CDR3 sequences, around 94% were seen once, and the ten largest hold around 0.25%.

The TCR was taken from a human donor in good health. Sequencing was carried out using CD8+ T cells from PBMCs. The genes are TRBV21-1 and TRBJ1-5; the table calls TRBD1, which could not be checked here. TRBV21-1 is recorded as a pseudogene. CDR3 DNA: TGTGCCAGCAGCGAAACAGGGGGCAGACAGCCCCAGCATTTT. The encoded protein is CASSETGGRQPQHF.